Listed here are 17 T cell receptor beta chains from one sample, sequenced in a study of human T cells and chemical hapten exposure. Time point of the sample: patch test 2, 6 weeks after DPC sensitization. Treatment reported: therapeutic diphenylcyclopropenone sensitization with weekly scalp DPC. TCRdb recomputed calls from the RACE reads with MiXCR, one row per CDR3 protein. The sample shows 95,000 or so distinct CDR3 sequences, roughly an eighth of them seen only once. Sequenced here: whole blood, sampled in connection with sensitization to the hapten diphenylcyclopropenone (DPC). These receptors came from a woman between 35 and 50 years old with alopecia areata. Some clones in this sample may be carry-over from other donors' samples.

This clonotype occurred many times. This chain uses TRBV19 with TRBJ2-1, with 10 positions matching TRBD2. The CDR3 runs to 18 residues. Per germline, CDR1 LNHDA and CDR2 SQIVND (reference sequence). The V gene end was trimmed by 6 bases and the J gene end by 1 base; junction bases not matched to a gene: 12. CDR3 region: CASSFLSGRGGSYNEQFF. CDR3 nucleotide sequence: TGTGCCAGTAGCTTTCTGAGCGGGAGGGGGGGGTCCTACAATGAGCAGTTCTTC.

This clonotype turned up a few times. V gene TRBV15 combines with J gene TRBJ2-7, with D perhaps being TRBD1 or TRBD2 (5 bases each). In germline, CDR1 is LNHNV, CDR2 YYDKDF (reference sequence). CDR3 length: 17 residues. Trimming shortened V by 2 bases and J by 0 bases, and 17 bases separated the two germline ends. The CDR3 DNA is TGTGCCACCAGCAGAATCGTCGGGACGGGATTCTCCTACGAGCAGTACTTC. It codes for CATSRIVGTGFSYEQYF.

This clonotype was seen ten or more times. This chain joins TRBV21-1 and TRBJ2-3; the listed D gene, TRBD2, was not tested against the DNA. TRBV21-1 is termed a pseudogene. This CDR3 region has 17 residues. The CDR3 sequence is CASSTRLAGDCTDTQYF. The CDR3 DNA sequence: TGTGCCAGCAGCACCCGACTAGCGGGGGATTGCACAGATACGCAGTATTTT.

This clonotype was observed a handful of times. The chain is built from TRBV7-3 and TRBJ1-3; 7 bases agree with TRBD1. V shed 5 bases, J shed 4 bases, and the junction held 8 bases outside the gene matches. The germline gives CDR1 SGHTA, CDR2 FQGTGA. The CDR3 totals 15 residues. The CDR3: CASSREGAPGNTIYF. The CDR3 DNA is TGTGCCAGCAGCCGAGAGGGGGCGCCCGGAAACACCATATATTTT.

This clonotype showed up just a few times. The rearrangement uses TRBV20-1 and TRBJ2-5; maybe TRBD1 (5 bases). Deletions cut 6 bases from V and 7 bases from J, with 21 bases between. The CDR3 spans 14 residues. CDR1 is DFQATT and CDR2 is SNEGSKA in the germline V gene (reference sequence). For the CDR3, the DNA is TGCAGTGCCCCCCCGACCAAGGGTCAGGGGACCCAGTACTTC. It encodes CSAPPTKGQGTQYF.

This clonotype was picked up many times. J is TRBJ2-3 and V is TRBV6-2 or TRBV6-3; D perhaps matches TRBD2 (7 bases). Trimming shortened V by 6 bases and J by 0 bases, and 13 bases separated the two germline ends. Germline values: CDR1 MNHEY, CDR2 SVGEGT. This CDR3 has 15 residues. The CDR3 loop is CASSPGGSSTDTQYF. CDR3 bases: TGTGCCAGCAGCCCGGGGGGCTCTAGCACAGATACGCAGTATTTT.

This clonotype was recorded many times. The CDR3 DNA follows: TGCAGCGTTGAGAGGGGACAGGCCCAAGAGACCCAGTACTTC. Protein sequence: CSVERGQAQETQYF. The gene calls are TRBV29-1 and TRBJ2-5, with 8 bases lining up with TRBD1. The CDR3 contains 14 residues. From germline, CDR1 is SQVTM and CDR2 ANQGSEA. The J segment lost 1 base and the V segment lost 3 bases, leaving 4 bases of the junction unmatched.

The count of this clonotype is one. The chain combines TRBV12-3 or TRBV12-4 with TRBJ1-6; D gene uncertain. V was cut by 3 bases and J by 6 bases, with 9 bases left in between. The CDR3 spans 14 residues. CDR3 protein: CASSFMGPNSPLHF. The CDR3 nucleotides are TGTGCCAGCAGTTTTATGGGCCCTAATTCACCCCTCCACTTT.

This clonotype has a count of ten or more. The chain links TRBV20-1 to TRBJ2-5; D call uncertain. The CDR3 runs 15 residues. Germline CDR1 and CDR2: DFQATT and SNEGSKA (reference sequence). Trimming shortened V by 0 bases and J by 2 bases, and 13 bases separated the two germline ends. DNA for the CDR3: TGCAGTGCTAGAGATTCGGTTGAGTGGCAAGAGACCCAGTACTTC. Protein product: CSARDSVEWQETQYF.

This clonotype was seen ten or more times. In nucleotides, the CDR3 is TGTGCCAGCTCACCACCCGGAACGGCTGGGGCCAACGTCCTGACTTTC. It is translated as CASSPPGTAGANVLTF. The rearrangement links TRBV18 to TRBJ2-6; unclear D gene. CDR3 length: 16 residues. The germline V and J ends were trimmed by 0 bases and 2 bases, with 8 bases remaining between them. Germline values: CDR1 KGHSH, CDR2 LQKENI.

This chain connects TRBV28 to TRBJ2-1, with 7 bases identical to TRBD1. Germline values: CDR1 MDHEN, CDR2 SYDVKM. The CDR3 consists of 15 residues. J was trimmed by 4 bases and V by 5 bases; bases with no gene match: 8. The chain's CDR3 is CASSRDSANYNEQFF. The CDR3 DNA follows: TGTGCCAGCAGTCGGGACAGCGCTAATTACAATGAGCAGTTCTTC.

This sequence joins TRBV11-2 and TRBJ2-2, with unresolved D. Per the germline V gene, CDR1 is SGHAT and CDR2 is FQNNGV. Trimming took 4 bases from V and 4 from J, leaving 13 bases between them. This CDR3 contains 15 residues. CDR3 protein: CASSSSLGTTGELFF. In DNA form, the CDR3 reads TGTGCCAGCAGCTCCAGCCTGGGAACCACCGGGGAGCTGTTTTTT.

V usage is TRBV29-1 and J usage is TRBJ1-2; 8 nucleotides line up with TRBD1. J was trimmed by 1 base and V by 7 bases; bases with no gene match: 5. This CDR3 contains 13 residues. Germline CDR1 SQVTM, CDR2 ANQGSEA. The CDR3 coding sequence is TGCAGCGCCGCCGGACAGGGTAACTATGGCTACACCTTC. It specifies CSAAGQGNYGYTF.

The chain joins TRBV4-2 to TRBJ2-2, with a weak D call TRBD2 (5 bases). The CDR3 consists of 16 residues. The V gene lost 1 base and the J gene lost 3 bases, with 12 bases spanning the gap. Germline CDR1 and CDR2: LGHNA and YNFKEQ. The CDR3 sequence is CASSQGPGLHTGELFF. In DNA form, the CDR3 reads TGTGCCAGCAGCCAAGGCCCAGGACTCCACACCGGGGAGCTGTTTTTT.

The chain joins TRBV9 to TRBJ1-1, with 8 bases fitting TRBD1. V shed 2 bases and J 2 bases; nucleotides not matched to a gene: 5. Per the germline V gene, CDR1 is SGDLS and CDR2 is YYNGEE. There are 15 residues in the CDR3. CDR3: CASSVTGAINTEAFF. In nucleotides, the CDR3 is TGTGCCAGCAGCGTGACAGGGGCCATCAACACTGAAGCTTTCTTT. Filled out from reference TRBV9 and TRBJ1-1, the complete variable domain reads DSGVTQTPKHLITATGQRVTLRCSPRSGDLSVYWYQQSLDQGLQFLIQYYNGEERAKGNILERFSAQQFPDLHSELNLSSLELGDSALYFCASSVTGAINTEAFFGQGTRLTVV.

This clonotype was observed a few times. DNA for the CDR3: TGTGCCAGCAGCCCCGCCGGGACTAGCGGTGTGGGGAGCTCCTACAATGAGCAGTTCTTC. Residues: CASSPAGTSGVGSSYNEQFF. The chain combines TRBV7-2 with TRBJ2-1; 11 positions agree with TRBD2. Germline CDR1 SGHTA, CDR2 FQGNSA. J gave up 0 bases and V 5 bases, and 15 bases lay outside the gene matches. The CDR3 sequence is 20 residues long.

This clonotype has at least ten counts. The rearrangement links TRBV7-6 to TRBJ2-1; 8 bases are a match to TRBD2. In germline, CDR1 is SGHVS, CDR2 FNYEAQ. The CDR3 sequence is 18 residues long. Losses at the gene ends were 7 bases for V and 0 bases for J; bases not matched to a gene: 14. The chain's CDR3 is CASTYLAGLDYSYNEQFF. CDR3 in DNA: TGTGCCAGCACCTATCTAGCGGGCCTTGACTACTCCTACAATGAGCAGTTCTTC.